The 15 T cell receptor beta chains given below trace back to one sample, sequenced in a study of CD8+CD57+ T cells in acquired aplastic anemia. Investigators profiled TCR beta VDJ and CDR3 from genomic DNA template. MiXCR was run by TCRdb on the reads, yielding one entry per CDR3 protein. The table has around 150,000 distinct CDR3 sequences, 65% to 75% seen once. CD8+CD57+ cell expansion, shown by flow cytometry, had occurred in the patients selected for sequencing. The sample taken for sequencing was sorted CD4+, CD8+, or CD8+CD57+ T cells (not recorded which) from PBMCs. These receptor sequences come from a human donor with aplastic anemia.

This rearrangement joins TRBV25-1 to TRBJ2-3; TRBD1 agrees at 12 bases. Per the germline V gene, CDR1 is MGHDK and CDR2 is SYGVNS. The trim removed 3 bases at V and 3 bases at J, leaving 7 bases unmatched. The CDR3 loop spans 17 amino acids. CDR3 sequence: CASSESGQGAGTDTQYF. As DNA, the CDR3 is TGTGCCAGCAGTGAGTCGGGACAGGGGGCCGGGACAGATACGCAGTATTTT.

The chain links TRBV24-1 to TRBJ2-1; 9 positions match TRBD1. V shed 4 bases, J shed 7 bases, and the junction held 7 bases outside the gene matches. The CDR3 spans 15 residues. Germline CDR1 reads KGHDR; CDR2 reads SFDVKD. The CDR3 DNA reads as TGTGCCACCAGTGACCCGGGACAGGGAGGGAATGAGCAGTTCTTC. It encodes CATSDPGQGGNEQFF.

The rearrangement uses TRBV10-3 and TRBJ2-7; TRBD1 aligns across 10 bases. Germline assignment: CDR1 ENHRY and CDR2 SYGVKD. Unmatched junction bases numbered 6, after V lost 3 bases and J lost 4 bases. The CDR3 spans 15 residues. CDR3: CAISEGDRGRYEQYF. Here the CDR3 DNA reads TGTGCCATCAGTGAAGGGGACAGGGGCAGGTACGAGCAGTACTTC.

The rearrangement joins TRBV25-1 to TRBJ1-6, with D tentatively TRBD1 (5 bases). The CDR3 has 13 residues. Germline CDR1 MGHDK, CDR2 SYGVNS. V was clipped by 2 bases and J by 9 bases, with 8 bases between them. As DNA, the CDR3 is TGTGCCAGCAGTGAAGGGGGAGTTTCACCCCTCCACTTT. This gives the protein CASSEGGVSPLHF.

This clonotype was recorded at least ten times. As the CDR3 is not closed by the conserved phenylalanine or tryptophan, this likely results from a read error. No DNA is shown, since the ends of the CDR3 on it are uncertain; the CDR3 is the one TCRdb lists. The chain uses TRBV20-1 and TRBJ2-7; the table calls TRBD2, which could not be checked here. Germline V gives CDR1 DFQATT, CDR2 SNEGSKA (reference sequence). The CDR3 numbers 11 amino acids, ends counted. The CDR3: CSAQPEVRATA.

This clonotype was found many times. The chain employs TRBV10-3 and TRBJ2-3; D might be TRBD1 (5 bases). Per germline, CDR1 ENHRY and CDR2 SYGVKD. The germline V and J ends were trimmed by 10 bases and 4 bases, with 15 bases remaining between them. CDR3 size: 13 residues. CDR3 DNA: TGTGCCAGCTACAGGTCTGGGGCAGATACGCAGTATTTT. This encodes CASYRSGADTQYF.

The genes are TRBV2 and TRBJ2-2; 7 nucleotides match TRBD1. Germline CDR1 reads SNHLY; CDR2 reads FYNNEI. This CDR3 is 16 amino acids long. After removal of 3 bases from V and 0 bases from J, the junction contained 4 bases not matched to a gene. The CDR3 DNA reads as TGTGCCAGCAGTGAGCAGGGACAGTCGAACACCGGGGAGCTGTTTTTT. Encoded protein: CASSEQGQSNTGELFF.

The rearrangement uses TRBV7-2 and TRBJ2-2; 10 bases are shared with TRBD2. Germline loops: CDR1 SGHTA, CDR2 FQGNSA. V was pared by 1 base and J by 7 bases, with 6 bases of the junction left unmatched. The CDR3 loop spans 16 amino acids. CDR3 region: CASSLEVAGGVGELFF. Here the CDR3 DNA reads TGTGCCAGCAGCTTAGAAGTAGCGGGAGGAGTCGGGGAGCTGTTTTTT.

The chain combines TRBV7-9 with TRBJ2-3; D unclear. This CDR3 has 16 amino acids. V lost 3 bases, J lost 6 bases, and 19 bases lay in between. Germline CDR1 and CDR2: SEHNR and FQNEAQ (reference sequence). Written as DNA, the CDR3 is TGTGCCAGCAGCTTGCAACGCGGTAATAGCAGGGATACGCAGTATTTT. This translates into CASSLQRGNSRDTQYF.

Worth noting for this clonotype: The germline gene is not matched at one end of the junction; a read error may be the cause. The V call is TRBV2, the J call TRBJ1-1, with 8 bases identical to TRBD1. Germline V lookup: CDR1 SNHLY, CDR2 FYNNEI. There are 15 residues in the CDR3. The CDR3 reads CASSTGGGLGTEAFF. For the CDR3, the DNA is TGCGCCAGTTCCACAGGGGGAGGGCTTGGCACTGAAGCTTTCTTT.

The chain joins TRBV6-1 to TRBJ1-2; no definite D call. Germline V lookup: CDR1 MNHNS, CDR2 SASEGT. The CDR3 is 14 amino acids. Deletions cut 2 bases from V and 0 bases from J, with 7 bases between. CDR3 coding DNA: TGTGCCAGCAGTGAACAAGGATCTAACTATGGCTACACCTTC. This encodes CASSEQGSNYGYTF.

The V and J genes are TRBV2 and TRBJ1-6; D remains unclear. Germline V lookup: CDR1 SNHLY, CDR2 FYNNEI. The V gene lost 10 bases and the J gene lost 8 bases, with 15 bases spanning the gap. The CDR3 spans 13 residues. CDR3 DNA: TGTGCCAACAAAAATACCGGCGATTCACCCCTCCACTTT. Translated: CANKNTGDSPLHF.

This chain uses TRBV7-2 with TRBJ1-4; perhaps TRBD1 as D (5 bases). V lost 5 bases to trimming and J lost 8 bases, with 18 bases between them. The CDR3 runs 15 residues. Looked up from germline, CDR1 is SGHTA and CDR2 is FQGNSA. For the CDR3, the DNA is TGTGCCAGCAGCCCGGCGTCAGGGTGGTGGGAAAAACTGTTTTTT. Protein sequence: CASSPASGWWEKLFF.

The V call is TRBV7-2, the J call TRBJ2-3; 8 bases agree with TRBD2. The V segment lost 6 bases and the J segment 3 bases; nucleotides outside the gene matches: 5. Germline lookup yields CDR1 SGHTA and CDR2 FQGNSA. This CDR3 contains 14 residues. Written as DNA, the CDR3 is TGTGCCAGCAGGTATAGCGGGGCAACAGATACGCAGTATTTT. Translating gives CASRYSGATDTQYF.

This chain links TRBV7-9 with TRBJ2-5, with D hard to call. There are 15 residues in the CDR3. Trimming left V 1 base short and J 5 bases short, with 14 bases between. Germline assignment: CDR1 SEHNR and CDR2 FQNEAQ (reference sequence). CDR3 DNA: TGTGCCAGCAGCTTAGGAGCCACCGAAGGGGAGACCCAGTACTTC. This gives the protein CASSLGATEGETQYF.